Many counts were recorded for the clone carrying this T cell receptor (beta chain). RNA transcripts gave rise to amplified TCR beta CDR3 regions. HTBI primers were the set used in a first-round RT-PCR of the TCR CDR3. TCRdb recomputed calls from the multiplex PCR reads with MiXCR, one row per CDR3 protein. The sample records roughly 260,000 distinct CDR3 sequences, roughly 15% being singletons. This specimen comes from a study of T cells in Graves' hyperthyroidism and ophthalmopathy. Blood was drawn at first hyperthyroidism diagnosis, before any ophthalmopathy symptoms. The CDR3 has 18 residues. V lost 1 base and J lost 0; bases outside the gene matches: 10. Germline CDR1 and CDR2: SGHTA and FQGNSA.

The genes are TRBV7-2 and TRBJ2-3; 7 bases are shared with TRBD1. The specimen was blood. The receptor comes from a woman between 35 and 50 years old with Graves' hyperthyroidism that later progressed to Graves' ophthalmopathy. The CDR3 region is CASSLVRDSRASTDTQYF. CDR3 coding DNA: TGTGCCAGCAGCTTAGTCCGGGACAGCCGAGCTAGCACAGATACGCAGTATTTT.